Presented here are 16 T cell receptor beta chains from one specimen sequenced in a study of technical replicates of blood from a handful of donors (dated by TCRdb to 2016 to 2017). Library prep was done by the immunoSEQ multiplex PCR assay. In its TCRdb copy, this immuneACCESS table keeps in-frame sequences only and misses some clones. Where compared with another copy, unresolved V genes explain less than half of these, and the others have no known cause. The sample yields around 70,000 clones; over 90% were counted once. The ten most abundant clones make up 0.25% to 0.3% of the sample. The specimen was T cells isolated from PBMCs. The receptors shown here come from a human donor in good health.

CDR3 in amino acids: CASSSPQDEQFF. CDR3 DNA sequence: TGTGCCAGCAGCTCCCCTCAGGATGAGCAGTTCTTC. V gene TRBV7-6 combines with J gene TRBJ2-1; D unclear. This CDR3 spans 12 amino acids. The germline CDR1 and CDR2 sequences are SGHVS and FNYEAQ. V shed 4 bases and J shed 8 bases, with 9 bases lying between them.

This chain links TRBV13 with TRBJ1-5; possibly TRBD1 for D (5 bases). The CDR3 covers 12 residues. CDR1 PRHDT and CDR2 FYEKMQ come from the germline V gene (reference sequence). V was shortened by 4 bases and J by 9 bases, with 10 bases between the two germline ends. The CDR3 region is CASSSFGGPQHF. CDR3 nucleotide sequence: TGTGCCAGCAGCTCCTTCGGGGGGCCCCAGCATTTT.

The sample holds one count of this clone. A junction end diverges from the germline sequence, so it may reflect a read error. The CDR3, as DNA: TGTGCTAGCAGCTTGGGCGGGGGGCCCTCCAATGAGCAGTTCTTC. Protein: CASSLGGGPSNEQFF. The chain recombines TRBV7-7 with TRBJ2-1; 8 positions agree with TRBD2. Germline CDR1 and CDR2: SSHAT and FNYEAQ (reference sequence). The CDR3 is 15 residues long. The full variable domain, in which reference TRBV7-7 and TRBJ2-1 provide the parts outside the CDR3, is GAGVSQSPRYKVTKRGQDVTLRCDPISSHATLYWYQQALGQGPEFLTYFNYEAQPDKSGLPSDRFSAERPEGSISTLTIQRTEQRDSAMYRCASSLGGGPSNEQFFGPGTRLTVL.

The rearrangement joins TRBV15 to TRBJ2-7, with D possibly being TRBD2 (6 bases). There are 16 residues in the CDR3. Germline loops: CDR1 LNHNV, CDR2 YYDKDF (reference sequence). Trimming pared 5 bases from V and 2 bases from J, leaving 19 bases between. The CDR3 loop reads CATSVPSTSGAYEQYF. CDR3 DNA: TGTGCCACCAGCGTTCCTTCGACTAGTGGGGCCTACGAGCAGTACTTC. Complete variable domain (other parts from reference TRBV15 and TRBJ2-7): DAMVIQNPRYQVTQFGKPVTLSCSQTLNHNVMYWYQQKSSQAPKLLFHYYDKDFNNEADTPDNFQSRRPNTSFCFLDIRSPGLGDTAMYLCATSVPSTSGAYEQYFGPGTRLTVT.

V is TRBV7-2 and J is TRBJ2-7, with 7 bases lining up with TRBD1. The V and J ends lost 6 bases and 7 bases, in that order; junction bases with no gene match: 9. CDR1 is SGHTA and CDR2 is FQGNSA in the germline V gene. The CDR3 consists of 13 residues. The CDR3 sequence is CASSLNYRGEQYF. DNA for the CDR3: TGTGCCAGCAGTTTAAATTACAGGGGTGAGCAGTACTTC.

The chain carries TRBV5-6 and TRBJ1-5; TRBD1 aligns across 7 bases. The CDR3 loop spans 15 amino acids. Unmatched junction bases numbered 6, after V lost 0 bases and J lost 6 bases. Germline lookup yields CDR1 SGHDT and CDR2 YYEEEE. CDR3: CASSLDGTVGQPQHF. The CDR3 DNA sequence: TGTGCCAGCAGCTTGGACGGGACAGTGGGTCAGCCCCAGCATTTT. The whole variable domain, remainder taken from reference TRBV5-6 and TRBJ1-5, is DAGVTQSPTHLIKTRGQQVTLRCSPKSGHDTVSWYQQALGQGPQFIFQYYEEEERQRGNFPDRFSGHQFPNYSSELNVNALLLGDSALYLCASSLDGTVGQPQHFGDGTRLSIL.

The J gene is TRBJ2-1, the V gene TRBV11-2; weak D call: TRBD2 (7 bases). CDR1 is SGHAT, CDR2 FQNNGV, per germline. CDR3 length: 14 residues. Trimming left V 1 base short and J 9 bases short, with 13 bases between. The CDR3 sequence is CASSLGGGAGEQFF. DNA for the CDR3: TGTGCCAGCAGCTTAGGTGGGGGGGCCGGTGAGCAGTTCTTC.

The chain recombines TRBV4-1 with TRBJ2-7, with 9 bases lining up with TRBD2. Germline V lookup: CDR1 MGHRA, CDR2 YSYEKL. The CDR3 loop spans 16 amino acids. Trimming removed 2 bases from V and 4 bases from J; junction bases left unmatched: 9. CDR3 coding DNA: TGCGCCAGCAGCCAACCCCGGGGACTAGCTACTTACGAGCAGTACTTC. Amino acid sequence: CASSQPRGLATYEQYF.

V gene TRBV28 combines with J gene TRBJ2-3, with D tentatively TRBD2 (6 bases). V was pared by 2 bases and J by 1 base, with 7 bases between. This CDR3 is 14 amino acids long. CDR1 and CDR2 (germline): MDHEN, SYDVKM. The CDR3 sequence: CASSLAGRTDTQYF. CDR3 bases: TGTGCCAGCAGTTTAGCGGGGCGCACAGATACGCAGTATTTT.

Details on this clone: In the same sample, other DNA sequences code for this CDR3. V usage is TRBV29-1 and J usage is TRBJ2-7, with TRBD1 as a possible D gene (5 bases). The germline V gene has CDR1 SQVTM and CDR2 ANQGSEA. CDR3 length: 14 amino acids. V lost 2 bases to trimming and J lost 5 bases, with 16 bases between them. CDR3 region: CSVELTVTRHEQYF. CDR3 sequence (DNA): TGCAGCGTTGAATTGACAGTCACTCGCCACGAGCAGTACTTC.

This chain links TRBV7-7 with TRBJ2-5; D perhaps matches TRBD2 (5 bases). The germline V gene has CDR1 SSHAT and CDR2 FNYEAQ (reference sequence). This CDR3 region has 16 residues. Deletions cut 1 base from V and 2 bases from J, with 14 bases between. The CDR3 nucleotides are TGTGCCAGCAGCTTAGTCCCAGCGGCTCCTCAAGAGACCCAGTACTTC. It encodes CASSLVPAAPQETQYF. The full variable domain, in which reference TRBV7-7 and TRBJ2-5 provide the parts outside the CDR3, is GAGVSQSPRYKVTKRGQDVTLRCDPISSHATLYWYQQALGQGPEFLTYFNYEAQPDKSGLPSDRFSAERPEGSISTLTIQRTEQRDSAMYRCASSLVPAAPQETQYFGPGTRLLVL.

The chain combines TRBV13 with TRBJ1-2; 9 bases fit TRBD1. Per germline, CDR1 PRHDT and CDR2 FYEKMQ (reference sequence). The CDR3 has 14 residues. With V trimmed by 4 bases and J by 8 bases, 8 bases remained unmatched. The CDR3 DNA is TGTGCCAGCAGCTCCGACAGGGGGTATAACGGCTACACCTTC. As protein: CASSSDRGYNGYTF.

This rearrangement joins TRBV29-1 to TRBJ2-5; 8 bases agree with TRBD1. The CDR3 totals 15 residues. Germline assignment: CDR1 SQVTM and CDR2 ANQGSEA. Trimming at V came to 3 bases and at J to 5 bases, leaving 11 bases not matched to a gene. The CDR3 loop reads CSVDPRTGNMETQYF. The CDR3 DNA reads TGCAGCGTTGATCCCCGGACAGGGAATATGGAGACCCAGTACTTC.

V usage is TRBV2 and J usage is TRBJ2-7, with 9 bases identical to TRBD2. Germline V CDR1 and CDR2: SNHLY, FYNNEI. J lost 1 base, V lost 8 bases, and 3 bases had no gene match. The CDR3 sequence is 13 residues long. The CDR3 DNA reads TGTGCCAGCCGGACTAGCGCGTCCTACGAGCAGTACTTC. Amino acids: CASRTSASYEQYF.

V and J are TRBV5-1 and TRBJ2-1; 8 bases fit TRBD1. The junction had 3 bases not matched to a gene; V was cut back by 3 bases and J by 4 bases. Germline V gives CDR1 SGHRS, CDR2 YFSETQ. The CDR3 is 14 amino acids. CDR3 nucleotides: TGCGCCAGCAGCTACGGACAGGGTTACAATGAGCAGTTCTTC. This gives the protein CASSYGQGYNEQFF.

The gene calls are TRBV29-1 and TRBJ1-3, with 9 bases identical to TRBD1. V dropped 7 bases and J dropped 3; count of bases not matched to a gene: 4. This CDR3 region has 13 residues. The germline CDR1 and CDR2 sequences are SQVTM and ANQGSEA. The CDR3 nucleotides read TGCAGCGCAGGGACAGGGTATGGAAACACCATATATTTT. Residues: CSAGTGYGNTIYF.